This T cell receptor (beta chain) was sequenced for a study of neoadjuvant anti-PD-1 for oral cavity cancer. Study-wide findings and caveats: Pretreatment Treg/Th17 ratio correlated inversely with post-treatment tumor clonality.

The CDR3 is made up of 13 amino acids. CDR1 is SGHRS, CDR2 YFSETQ, per germline. V dropped 4 bases and J dropped 1 base, with 8 bases sitting between them. Some clones are missing from TCRdb's copy, which holds only in-frame ones; the method was immunoSEQ multiplex PCR. Here the sample spans some 15,000 clones, around 69% being singletons. No culture or expansion preceded analysis of these blood cells. As regards this clone: Antigen specificity is unknown.

This TCR derives from a person aged 35-80 years with oral cavity squamous cell carcinoma. V is TRBV5-1 and J is TRBJ1-1; D is ambiguous. The source material was PBMCs, sampled before nivolumab (anti-PD-1) treatment. The CDR3 here is CASSVDPNTEAFF. The CDR3 DNA reads TGCGCCAGCAGCGTGGACCCGAACACTGAAGCTTTCTTT.